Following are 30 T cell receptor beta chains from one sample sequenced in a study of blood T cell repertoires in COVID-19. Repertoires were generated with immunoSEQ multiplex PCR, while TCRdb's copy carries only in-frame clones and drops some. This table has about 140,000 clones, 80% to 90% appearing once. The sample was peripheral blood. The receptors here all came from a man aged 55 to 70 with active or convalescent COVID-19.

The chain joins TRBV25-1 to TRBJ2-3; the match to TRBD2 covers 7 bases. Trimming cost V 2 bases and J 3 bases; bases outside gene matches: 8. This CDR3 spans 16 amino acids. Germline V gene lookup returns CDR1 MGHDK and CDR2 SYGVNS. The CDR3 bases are TGTGCCAGCAGTGAAAGGGGAGCGGGATTGACAGATACGCAGTATTTT. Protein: CASSERGAGLTDTQYF.

CDR3 sequence (DNA): TGTGCCAGCTCACAACGAGGACAGGACAACACCGGGGAGCTGTTTTTT. Translation: CASSQRGQDNTGELFF. The chain carries TRBV18 and TRBJ2-2, with 7 bases lining up with TRBD1. The V segment lost 4 bases and the J segment 2 bases; nucleotides outside the gene matches: 7. Per germline, CDR1 KGHSH and CDR2 LQKENI. The CDR3 loop spans 16 amino acids.

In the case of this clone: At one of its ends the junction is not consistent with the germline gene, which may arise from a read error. CDR3 nucleotide sequence: TGTGCCAGCAGGCAAGCAGGGACGGGGACATCCTACGAGCAGTACTTC. Translating gives CASRQAGTGTSYEQYF. The J gene is TRBJ2-7, the V gene TRBV3-1 (or the pseudogene TRBV3-2); TRBD1 might be the D (6 bases). Germline values: CDR1 LGHDT, CDR2 YNNKEL (reference sequence). The CDR3 runs 16 residues.

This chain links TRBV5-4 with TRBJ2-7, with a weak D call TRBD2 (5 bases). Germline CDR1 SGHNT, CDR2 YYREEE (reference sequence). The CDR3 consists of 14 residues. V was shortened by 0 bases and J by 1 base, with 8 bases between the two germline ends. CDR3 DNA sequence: TGTGCCAGCAGCTTGGATAGCGTTTCCTACGAGCAGTACTTC. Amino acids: CASSLDSVSYEQYF. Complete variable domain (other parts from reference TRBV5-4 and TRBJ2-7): ETGVTQSPTHLIKTRGQQVTLRCSSQSGHNTVSWYQQALGQGPQFIFQYYREEENGRGNFPPRFSGLQFPNYSSELNVNALELDDSALYLCASSLDSVSYEQYFGPGTRLTVT.

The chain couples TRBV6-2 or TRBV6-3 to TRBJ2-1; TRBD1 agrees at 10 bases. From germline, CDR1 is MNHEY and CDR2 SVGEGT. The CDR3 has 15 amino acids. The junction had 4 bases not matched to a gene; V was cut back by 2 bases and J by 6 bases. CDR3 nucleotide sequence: TGTGCCAGCAGTTACCCTCGGACAGGGGGCAATGAGCAGTTCTTC. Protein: CASSYPRTGGNEQFF.

The CDR3 protein is CASSYSRQGGGSPLHF. The CDR3, as DNA: TGTGCCAGCAGTTACAGTAGGCAGGGCGGCGGTTCACCCCTCCACTTT. The V gene is TRBV6-5, the J gene TRBJ1-6; a weak D match, TRBD1 (5 bases). Trimming shortened V by 2 bases and J by 9 bases, and 17 bases separated the two germline ends. The V gene's germline CDR1 is MNHEY and CDR2 SVGAGI. CDR3 length: 16 amino acids.

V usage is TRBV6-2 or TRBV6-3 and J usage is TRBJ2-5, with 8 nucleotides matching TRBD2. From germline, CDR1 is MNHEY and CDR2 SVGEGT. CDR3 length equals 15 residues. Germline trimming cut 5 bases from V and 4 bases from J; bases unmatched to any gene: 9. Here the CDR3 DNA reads TGTGCCAGCAGTCCAGTAGGACTAGCTGCAGAGACCCAGTACTTC. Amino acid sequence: CASSPVGLAAETQYF.

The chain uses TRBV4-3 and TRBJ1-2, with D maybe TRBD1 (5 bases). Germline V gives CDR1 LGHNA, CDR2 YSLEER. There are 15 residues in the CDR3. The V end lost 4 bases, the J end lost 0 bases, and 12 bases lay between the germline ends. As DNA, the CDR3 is TGCGCCAGCAGCCTGGTGGGGCCAGCTAACTATGGCTACACCTTC. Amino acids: CASSLVGPANYGYTF.

CDR3 amino acids: CSVQPGGRDYGYTF. The DNA of the CDR3 is TGCAGCGTCCAACCGGGGGGACGAGACTATGGCTACACCTTC. The chain combines TRBV29-1 with TRBJ1-2, with D possibly being TRBD1 (5 bases). Germline-derived CDR1 and CDR2 are SQVTM and ANQGSEA. The CDR3 sequence is 14 residues long. Deletions cut 6 bases from V and 3 bases from J, with 17 bases between.

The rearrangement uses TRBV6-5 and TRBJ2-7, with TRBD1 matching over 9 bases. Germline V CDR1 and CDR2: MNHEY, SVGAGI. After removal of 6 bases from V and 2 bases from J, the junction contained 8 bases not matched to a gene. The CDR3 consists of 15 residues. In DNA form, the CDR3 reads TGTGCCAGCAGCCTAACCGGGACAGGGACCTACGAGCAGTACTTC. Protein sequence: CASSLTGTGTYEQYF.

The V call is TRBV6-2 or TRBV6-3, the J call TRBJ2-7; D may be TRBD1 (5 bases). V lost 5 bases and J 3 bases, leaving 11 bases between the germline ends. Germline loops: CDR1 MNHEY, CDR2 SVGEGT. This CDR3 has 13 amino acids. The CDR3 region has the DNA TGTGCCAGCAGTCACCGACAGAGCTACGAGCAGTACTTC. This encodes CASSHRQSYEQYF.

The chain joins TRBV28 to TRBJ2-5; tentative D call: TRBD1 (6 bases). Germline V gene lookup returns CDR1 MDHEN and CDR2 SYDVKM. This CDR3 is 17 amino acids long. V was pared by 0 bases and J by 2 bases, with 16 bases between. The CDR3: CASSLWVAGDRQETQYF. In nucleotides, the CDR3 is TGTGCCAGCAGTTTATGGGTGGCAGGGGATAGACAAGAGACCCAGTACTTC.

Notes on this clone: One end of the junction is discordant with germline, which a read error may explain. The CDR3 coding sequence is TGTCAAGCAACGGAAGCTTTCTTT. Amino acid sequence: CQATEAFF. The V gene is TRBV20-1, the J gene TRBJ1-1; no definite D call. Germline loops: CDR1 DFQATT, CDR2 SNEGSKA (reference sequence). CDR3 length: 8 residues.

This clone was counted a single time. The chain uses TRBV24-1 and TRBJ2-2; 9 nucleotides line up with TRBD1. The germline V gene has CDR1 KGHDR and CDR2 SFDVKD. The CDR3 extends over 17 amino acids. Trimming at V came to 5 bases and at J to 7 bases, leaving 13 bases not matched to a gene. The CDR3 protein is CATSVAPRTGAGGELFF. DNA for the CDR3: TGTGCCACCAGTGTCGCCCCCCGGACAGGGGCGGGCGGGGAGCTGTTTTTT.

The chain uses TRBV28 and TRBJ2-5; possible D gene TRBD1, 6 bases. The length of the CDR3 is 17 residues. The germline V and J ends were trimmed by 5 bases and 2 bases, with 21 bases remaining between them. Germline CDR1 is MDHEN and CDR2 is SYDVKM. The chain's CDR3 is CASSPQGWGRVQETQYF. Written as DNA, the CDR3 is TGTGCCAGCAGTCCCCAGGGGTGGGGGAGAGTTCAAGAGACCCAGTACTTC. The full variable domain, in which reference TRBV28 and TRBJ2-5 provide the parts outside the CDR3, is DVKVTQSSRYLVKRTGEKVFLECVQDMDHENMFWYRQDPGLGLRLIYFSYDVKMKEKGDIPEGYSVSREKKERFSLILESASTNQTSMYLCASSPQGWGRVQETQYFGPGTRLLVL.

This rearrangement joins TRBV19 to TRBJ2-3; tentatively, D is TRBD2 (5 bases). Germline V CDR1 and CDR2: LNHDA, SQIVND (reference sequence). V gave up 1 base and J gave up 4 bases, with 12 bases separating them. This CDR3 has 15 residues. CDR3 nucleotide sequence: TGTGCCAGTAGTATAGGCCTGGGCGGGTCAGATACGCAGTATTTT. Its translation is CASSIGLGGSDTQYF.

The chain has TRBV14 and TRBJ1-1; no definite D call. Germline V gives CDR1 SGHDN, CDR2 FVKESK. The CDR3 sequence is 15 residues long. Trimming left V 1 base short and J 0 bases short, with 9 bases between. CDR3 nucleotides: TGTGCCAGCAGCCAAGCACCAGGCGTGAACACTGAAGCTTTCTTT. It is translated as CASSQAPGVNTEAFF.

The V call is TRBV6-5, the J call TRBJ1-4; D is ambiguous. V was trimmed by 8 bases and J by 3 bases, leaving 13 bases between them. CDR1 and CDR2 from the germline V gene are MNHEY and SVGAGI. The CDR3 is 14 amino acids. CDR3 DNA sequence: TGTGCCAGCCGTCTGACGGGTTCTAATGAAAAACTGTTTTTT. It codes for CASRLTGSNEKLFF.

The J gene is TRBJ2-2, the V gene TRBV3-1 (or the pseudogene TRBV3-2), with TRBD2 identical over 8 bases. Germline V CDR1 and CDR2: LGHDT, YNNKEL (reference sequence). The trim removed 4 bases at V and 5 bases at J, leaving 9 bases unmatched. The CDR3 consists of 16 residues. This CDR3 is CASSLRTGGGTGELFF. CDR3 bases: TGTGCCAGCAGCCTAAGGACGGGAGGGGGAACCGGGGAGCTGTTTTTT.

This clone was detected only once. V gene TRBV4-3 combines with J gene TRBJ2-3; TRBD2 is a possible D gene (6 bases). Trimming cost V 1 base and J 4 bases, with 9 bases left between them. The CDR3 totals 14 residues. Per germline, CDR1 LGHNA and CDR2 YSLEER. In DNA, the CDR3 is TGCGCCAGCAGCCAAGGGAGGGAGGCAGATACGCAGTATTTT. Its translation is CASSQGREADTQYF.

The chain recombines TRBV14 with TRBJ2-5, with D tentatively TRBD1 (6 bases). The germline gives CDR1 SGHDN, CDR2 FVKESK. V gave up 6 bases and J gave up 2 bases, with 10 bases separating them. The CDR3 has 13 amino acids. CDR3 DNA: TGTGCCAGCAGGCGGACAGAGCAAGAGACCCAGTACTTC. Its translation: CASRRTEQETQYF.

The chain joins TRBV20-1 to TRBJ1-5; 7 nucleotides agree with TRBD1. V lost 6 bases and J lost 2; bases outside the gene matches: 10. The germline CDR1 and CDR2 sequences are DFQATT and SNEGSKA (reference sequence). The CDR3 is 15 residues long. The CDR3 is CSASGGTVGNQPQHF. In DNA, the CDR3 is TGCAGTGCGAGTGGTGGGACAGTAGGCAATCAGCCCCAGCATTTT.

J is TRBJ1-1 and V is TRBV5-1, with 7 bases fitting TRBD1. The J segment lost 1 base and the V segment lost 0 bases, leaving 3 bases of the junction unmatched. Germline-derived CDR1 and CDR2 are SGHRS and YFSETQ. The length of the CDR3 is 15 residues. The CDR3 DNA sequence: TGCGCCAGCAGCTTGGGAGGGACAGAGAACACTGAAGCTTTCTTT. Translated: CASSLGGTENTEAFF.

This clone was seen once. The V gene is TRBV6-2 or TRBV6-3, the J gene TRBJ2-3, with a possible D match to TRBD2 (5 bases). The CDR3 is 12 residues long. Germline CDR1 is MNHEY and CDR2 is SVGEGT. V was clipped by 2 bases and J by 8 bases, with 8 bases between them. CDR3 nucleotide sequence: TGTGCCAGCAGTTACCGGGAAGCTACGCAGTATTTT. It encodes CASSYREATQYF.

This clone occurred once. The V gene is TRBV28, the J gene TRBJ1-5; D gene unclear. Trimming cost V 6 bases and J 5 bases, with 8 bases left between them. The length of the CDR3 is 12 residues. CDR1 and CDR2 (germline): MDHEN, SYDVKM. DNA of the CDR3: TGTGCCAGCAGCCCAGTTTATCAGCCCCAGCATTTT. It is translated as CASSPVYQPQHF.

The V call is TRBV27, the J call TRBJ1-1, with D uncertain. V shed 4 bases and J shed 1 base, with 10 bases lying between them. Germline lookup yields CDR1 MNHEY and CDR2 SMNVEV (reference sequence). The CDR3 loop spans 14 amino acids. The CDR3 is CASSSGLSNTEAFF. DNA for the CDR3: TGTGCCAGCAGTTCTGGACTGTCGAACACTGAAGCTTTCTTT.

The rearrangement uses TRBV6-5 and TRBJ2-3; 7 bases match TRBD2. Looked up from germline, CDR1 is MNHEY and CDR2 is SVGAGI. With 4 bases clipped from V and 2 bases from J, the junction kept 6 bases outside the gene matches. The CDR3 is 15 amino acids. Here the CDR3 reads CASSSSGGPTDTQYF. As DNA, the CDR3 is TGTGCCAGCAGTTCGTCGGGAGGCCCCACAGATACGCAGTATTTT.

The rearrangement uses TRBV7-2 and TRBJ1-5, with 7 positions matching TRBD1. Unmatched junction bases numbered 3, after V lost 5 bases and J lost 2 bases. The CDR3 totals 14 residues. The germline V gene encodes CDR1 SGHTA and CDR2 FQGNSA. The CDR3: CASSITGGNQPQHF. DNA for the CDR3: TGTGCCAGCAGCATTACAGGGGGCAATCAGCCCCAGCATTTT. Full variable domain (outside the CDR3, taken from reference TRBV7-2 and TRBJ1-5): GAGVSQSPSNKVTEKGKDVELRCDPISGHTALYWYRQSLGQGLEFLIYFQGNSAPDKSGLPSDRFSAERTGGSVSTLTIQRTQQEDSAVYLCASSITGGNQPQHFGDGTRLSIL.

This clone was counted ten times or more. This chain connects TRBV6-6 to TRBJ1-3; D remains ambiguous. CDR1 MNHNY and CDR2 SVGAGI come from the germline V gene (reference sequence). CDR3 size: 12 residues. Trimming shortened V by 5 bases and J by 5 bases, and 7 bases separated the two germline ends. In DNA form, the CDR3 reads TGTGCCAGCAGTCGACCTAGAAACACCATATATTTT. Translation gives CASSRPRNTIYF.

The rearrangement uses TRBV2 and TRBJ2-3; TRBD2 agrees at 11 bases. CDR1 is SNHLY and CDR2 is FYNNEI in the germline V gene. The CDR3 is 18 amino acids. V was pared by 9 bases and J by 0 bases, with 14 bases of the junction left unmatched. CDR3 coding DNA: TGTGCCAGTCACCTTGGACTAGCGGGCCGGTCTAGCACAGATACGCAGTATTTT. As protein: CASHLGLAGRSSTDTQYF.